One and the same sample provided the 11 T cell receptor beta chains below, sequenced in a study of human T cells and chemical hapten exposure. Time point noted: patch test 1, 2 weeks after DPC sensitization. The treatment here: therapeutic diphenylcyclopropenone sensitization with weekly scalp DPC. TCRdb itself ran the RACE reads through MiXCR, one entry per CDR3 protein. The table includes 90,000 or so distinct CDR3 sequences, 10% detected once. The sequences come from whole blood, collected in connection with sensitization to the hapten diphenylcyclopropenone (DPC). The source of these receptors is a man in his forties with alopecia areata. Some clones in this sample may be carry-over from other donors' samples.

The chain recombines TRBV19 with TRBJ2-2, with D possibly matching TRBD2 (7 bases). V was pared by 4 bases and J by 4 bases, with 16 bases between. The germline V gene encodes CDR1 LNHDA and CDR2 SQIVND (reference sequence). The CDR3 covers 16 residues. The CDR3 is CASSTLGGGSTGELFF. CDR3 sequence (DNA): TGTGCCAGTAGTACCCTAGGGGGGGGCAGCACCGGGGAGCTGTTTTTT.

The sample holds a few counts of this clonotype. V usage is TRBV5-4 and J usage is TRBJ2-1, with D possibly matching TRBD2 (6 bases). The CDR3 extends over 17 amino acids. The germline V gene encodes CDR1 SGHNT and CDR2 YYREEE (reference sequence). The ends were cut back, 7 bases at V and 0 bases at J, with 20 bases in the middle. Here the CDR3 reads CASRDSKTLSSYNEQFF. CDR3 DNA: TGTGCCAGCCGGGACTCTAAAACCCTAAGCTCCTACAATGAGCAGTTCTTC.

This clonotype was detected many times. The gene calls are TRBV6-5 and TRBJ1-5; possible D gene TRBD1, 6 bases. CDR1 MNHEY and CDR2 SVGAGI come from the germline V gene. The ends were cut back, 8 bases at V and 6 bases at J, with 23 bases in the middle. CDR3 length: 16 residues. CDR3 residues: CASSPRGGGAGQPQHF. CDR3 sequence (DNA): TGTGCCAGCTCCCCTCGGGGCGGGGGCGCGGGTCAGCCCCAGCATTTT.

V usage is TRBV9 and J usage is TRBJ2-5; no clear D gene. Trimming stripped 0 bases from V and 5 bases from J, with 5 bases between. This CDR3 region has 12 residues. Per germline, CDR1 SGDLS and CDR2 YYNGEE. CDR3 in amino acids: CASSVVGETQYF. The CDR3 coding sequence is TGTGCCAGCAGCGTAGTAGGGGAGACCCAGTACTTC.

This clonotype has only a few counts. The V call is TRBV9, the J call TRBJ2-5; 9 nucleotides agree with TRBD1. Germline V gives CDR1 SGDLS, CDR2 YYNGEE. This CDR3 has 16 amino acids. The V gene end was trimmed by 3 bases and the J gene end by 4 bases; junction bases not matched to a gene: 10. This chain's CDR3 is CASSASTGGLAETQYF. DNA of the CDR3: TGTGCCAGCAGCGCATCGACAGGGGGATTGGCAGAGACCCAGTACTTC.

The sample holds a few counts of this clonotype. CDR3 bases: TGCAGTGCTAGACTCGCAGGGTATGGTGAGCAGTTCTTC. It encodes CSARLAGYGEQFF. The genes are TRBV20-1 and TRBJ2-1, with D maybe TRBD1 (5 bases). Germline V lookup: CDR1 DFQATT, CDR2 SNEGSKA (reference sequence). The CDR3 loop spans 13 amino acids. V lost 2 bases to trimming and J lost 9 bases, with 14 bases between them.

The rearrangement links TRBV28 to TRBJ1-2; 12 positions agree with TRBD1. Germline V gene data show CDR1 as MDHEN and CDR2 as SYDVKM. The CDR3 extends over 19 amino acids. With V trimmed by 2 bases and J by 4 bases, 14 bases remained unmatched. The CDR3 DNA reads TGTGCCAGCAGTTTACAAGGGACAGGGGGCGAAGGCTGGGTCTATGGCTACACCTTC. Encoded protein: CASSLQGTGGEGWVYGYTF.

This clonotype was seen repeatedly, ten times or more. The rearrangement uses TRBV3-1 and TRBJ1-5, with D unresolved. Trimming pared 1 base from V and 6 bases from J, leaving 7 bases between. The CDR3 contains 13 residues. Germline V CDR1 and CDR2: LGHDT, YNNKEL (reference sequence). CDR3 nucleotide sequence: TGTGCCAGCAGCCAAGGGCTTGTTCAGCCCCAGCATTTT. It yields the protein CASSQGLVQPQHF.

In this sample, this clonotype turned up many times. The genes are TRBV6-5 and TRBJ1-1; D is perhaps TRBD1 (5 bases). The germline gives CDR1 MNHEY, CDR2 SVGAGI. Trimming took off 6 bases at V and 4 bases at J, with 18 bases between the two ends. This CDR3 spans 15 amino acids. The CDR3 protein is CASRMEGRGGTEAFF. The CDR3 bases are TGTGCCAGCAGAATGGAAGGGCGGGGCGGCACTGAAGCTTTCTTT.

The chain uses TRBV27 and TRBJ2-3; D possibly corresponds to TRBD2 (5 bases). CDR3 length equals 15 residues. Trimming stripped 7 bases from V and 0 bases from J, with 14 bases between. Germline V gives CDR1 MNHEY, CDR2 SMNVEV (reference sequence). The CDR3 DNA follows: TGTGCCAGCATTTCCAGCGGACTTAGCACAGATACGCAGTATTTT. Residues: CASISSGLSTDTQYF.

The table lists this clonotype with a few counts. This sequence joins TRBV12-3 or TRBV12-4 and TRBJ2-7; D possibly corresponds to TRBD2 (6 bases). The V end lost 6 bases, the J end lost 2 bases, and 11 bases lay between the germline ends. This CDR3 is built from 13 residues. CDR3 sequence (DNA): TGTGCCAGCAGCCCTCCGGGGGCCTACGAGCAGTACGTC. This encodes CASSPPGAYEQYV.